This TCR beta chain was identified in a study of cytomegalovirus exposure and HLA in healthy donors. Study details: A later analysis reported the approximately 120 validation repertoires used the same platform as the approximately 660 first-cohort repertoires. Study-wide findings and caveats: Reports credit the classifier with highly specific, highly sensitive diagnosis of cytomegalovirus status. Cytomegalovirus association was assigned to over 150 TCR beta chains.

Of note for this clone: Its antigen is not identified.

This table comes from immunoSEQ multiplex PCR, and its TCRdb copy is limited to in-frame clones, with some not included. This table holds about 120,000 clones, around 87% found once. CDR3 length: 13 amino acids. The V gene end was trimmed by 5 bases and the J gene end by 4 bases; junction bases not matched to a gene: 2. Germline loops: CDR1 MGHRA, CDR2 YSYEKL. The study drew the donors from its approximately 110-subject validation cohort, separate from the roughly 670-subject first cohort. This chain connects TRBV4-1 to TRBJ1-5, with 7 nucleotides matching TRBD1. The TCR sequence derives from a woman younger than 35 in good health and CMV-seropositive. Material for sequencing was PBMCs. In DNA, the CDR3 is TGCGCCAGCAGCGCGGACAGGAATCAGCCCCAGCATTTT. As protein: CASSADRNQPQHF.